The clone carrying this T cell receptor beta chain came up once. The antigen is unknown. CDR1 and CDR2 (germline): MNHEY, SMNVEV (reference sequence). The CDR3 runs to 19 residues. J was trimmed by 7 bases and V by 3 bases; bases with no gene match: 18. The PCR employed 60 Vbeta primers together with 13 Jbeta primers. Clones were sequenced by immunoSEQ multiplex PCR, and TCRdb holds only the in-frame ones, with some missing. The top ten hold 1.5% to 2% of the sample, which has roughly 150,000 clones, about 70% seen once. The record originates from a study of cytomegalovirus exposure and HLA in healthy donors. Whole-study findings and limits: TRBV6-2, TRBV6-3 and some other V segments were excluded as indistinguishable.

The chain couples TRBV27 to TRBJ1-6, with 7 bases aligning to TRBD1. This TCR came from a woman aged 40-49 years in good health and CMV-seronegative. The material sequenced was PBMCs. The CDR3 protein is CASSLKEGRGNFKNSPLHF. DNA for the CDR3: TGTGCCAGCAGTTTGAAAGAGGGCAGGGGGAATTTTAAGAATTCACCCCTCCACTTT.